These 4 T cell receptor beta chains were all obtained from the same sample, sequenced in a study of cytomegalovirus exposure and HLA in healthy donors. The protocol was immunoSEQ multiplex PCR, while the TCRdb copy is restricted to in-frame clones and leaves out a portion. The sample includes about 120,000 clones, 88% seen only once; the top ten take roughly 6%. Sequenced sample: PBMCs. These receptor sequences come from a young woman in good health and CMV-seropositive.

V gene TRBV10-3 combines with J gene TRBJ2-1, with 8 bases identical to TRBD2. Germline values: CDR1 ENHRY, CDR2 SYGVKD. The V gene end was trimmed by 9 bases and the J gene end by 4 bases; junction bases not matched to a gene: 8. The length of the CDR3 is 14 residues. The CDR3 here is CAILAENQYNEQFF. In nucleotides, the CDR3 is TGTGCCATACTAGCGGAAAATCAATACAATGAGCAGTTCTTC.

This chain links TRBV25-1 with TRBJ2-1; possibly TRBD1 for D (6 bases). V was pared by 2 bases and J by 1 base, with 9 bases between. From germline, CDR1 is MGHDK and CDR2 SYGVNS. CDR3 length equals 15 residues. The CDR3 nucleotides are TGTGCCAGCAGTGAAGGGGGCTCATCCTACAATGAGCAGTTCTTC. This sequence encodes CASSEGGSSYNEQFF.

This clone has a single count. This chain uses TRBV6-6 with TRBJ2-1; 9 positions agree with TRBD1. Germline CDR1 and CDR2: MNHNY and SVGAGI (reference sequence). This CDR3 comprises 15 residues. The junction had 8 bases not matched to a gene; V was cut back by 5 bases and J by 6 bases. As DNA, the CDR3 is TGTGCCAGCAGTAAAAGGACAGGGGCCATCAATGAGCAGTTCTTC. Its translation is CASSKRTGAINEQFF.

CDR3 sequence (DNA): TGTGCCACCAGCTCCAGAGGGCTAGCAAACAATGAGCAGTTCTTC. This translates into CATSSRGLANNEQFF. The chain couples TRBV15 to TRBJ2-1; tentatively, D is TRBD2 (5 bases). Germline V gene sequence: CDR1 LNHNV, CDR2 YYDKDF (reference sequence). Trimming removed 5 bases at V and 5 bases at J, with 16 bases between. CDR3 length: 15 residues. Drawing the rest from reference TRBV15 and TRBJ2-1, the complete variable domain is DAMVIQNPRYQVTQFGKPVTLSCSQTLNHNVMYWYQQKSSQAPKLLFHYYDKDFNNEADTPDNFQSRRPNTSFCFLDIRSPGLGDTAMYLCATSSRGLANNEQFFGPGTRLTVL.